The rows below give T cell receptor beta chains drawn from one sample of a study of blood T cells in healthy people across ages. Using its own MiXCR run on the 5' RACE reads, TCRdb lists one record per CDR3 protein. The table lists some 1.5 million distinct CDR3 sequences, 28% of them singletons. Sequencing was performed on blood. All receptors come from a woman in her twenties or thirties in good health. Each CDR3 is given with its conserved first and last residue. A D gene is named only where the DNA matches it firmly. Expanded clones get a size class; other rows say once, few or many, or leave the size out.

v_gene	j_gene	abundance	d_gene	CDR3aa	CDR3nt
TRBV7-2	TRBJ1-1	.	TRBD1	CAGSLGGTVNTEAFF	TGTGCCGGCAGCTTAGGGGGCACAGTGAACACTGAAGCTTTCTTT
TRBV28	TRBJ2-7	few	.	CASTTPDTSSSYEQYF	TGTGCCAGCACCACCCCGGACACTTCGAGCTCCTACGAGCAGTACTTC
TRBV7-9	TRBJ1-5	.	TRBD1	CASSGQGVSQPQHF	TGTGCCAGCAGCGGACAGGGAGTAAGTCAGCCCCAGCATTTT
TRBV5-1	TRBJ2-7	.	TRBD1	CASSPDPPGQGWYEQYF	TGCGCCAGCAGCCCCGATCCCCCGGGACAGGGATGGTACGAGCAGTACTTC
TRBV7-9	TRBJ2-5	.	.	CASSLAGHRDSSSNEQYF	TGTGCCAGCAGCTTAGCAGGACACCGGGACTCCTCCTCGAATGAGCAGTACTTC
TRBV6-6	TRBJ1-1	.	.	CATSETEAFF	TGTGCCACCTCAGAGACTGAAGCTTTCTTT
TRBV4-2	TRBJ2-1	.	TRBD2	CASSQESSGSCEQFF	TGTGCCAGCAGCCAAGAGTCTAGCGGGAGCTGTGAGCAGTTCTTC
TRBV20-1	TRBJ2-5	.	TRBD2	CSATGTSGFNEQYF	TGCAGTGCTACCGGGACTAGCGGCTTTAATGAGCAGTACTTC
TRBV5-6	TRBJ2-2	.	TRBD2	CASSYRTSGETGRAGELFF	TGTGCCAGCAGCTACCGAACTAGCGGGGAGACCGGTCGGGCCGGGGAGCTGTTTTTT
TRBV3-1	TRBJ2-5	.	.	CASSQDPRRGNEQYF	TGTGCCAGCAGCCAAGATCCTCGGCGGGGCAATGAGCAGTACTTC
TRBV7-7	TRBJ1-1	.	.	CASSPDKLFTEAFF	TGTGCCAGCAGCCCGGATAAACTGTTCACTGAAGCTTTCTTT
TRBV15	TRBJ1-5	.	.	CAASREAAGAGQPQHF	TGTGCCGCCAGCAGAGAAGCGGCAGGGGCGGGTCAGCCCCAGCATTTT
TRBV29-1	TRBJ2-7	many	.	CSVANSYEQYF	TGCAGCGTTGCCAACTCCTACGAGCAGTACTTC
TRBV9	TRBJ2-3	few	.	CASSVSGLDTQYF	TGTGCCAGCAGCGTTTCGGGTTTGGATACGCAGTATTTT
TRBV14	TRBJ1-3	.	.	CASSRRGENTIYF	TGTGCCAGCAGCCGAAGAGGGGAAAACACCATATATTTT
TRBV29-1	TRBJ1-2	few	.	CSVDPGSDGYTF	TGCAGCGTTGATCCAGGATCGGATGGCTACACCTTC
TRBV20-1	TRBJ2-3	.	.	CSAQLTDTQYF	TGCAGTGCCCAACTTACAGATACGCAGTATTTT
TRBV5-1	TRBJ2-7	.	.	CASSLGDLRNEQYF	TGCGCCAGCAGCTTGGGGGACCTGCGGAACGAGCAGTACTTC
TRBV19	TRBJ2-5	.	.	CASSIWWGERKETQYF	TGTGCCAGTAGTATTTGGTGGGGCGAAAGGAAAGAGACCCAGTACTTC
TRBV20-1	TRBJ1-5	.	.	CSASIRASNQPQHF	TGCAGTGCTAGTATCAGGGCTAGCAATCAGCCCCAGCATTTT
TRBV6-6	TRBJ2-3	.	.	CASSYSGGLTGDTQYF	TGTGCCAGCAGTTACTCAGGGGGACTAACGGGTGATACGCAGTATTTT
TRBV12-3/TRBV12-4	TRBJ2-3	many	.	CASSDGGRTDTQYF	TGTGCCAGCAGCGACGGGGGTCGCACAGATACGCAGTATTTT
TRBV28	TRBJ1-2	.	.	CASSPGGPGNYGYTF	TGTGCCAGCAGTCCGGGGGGGCCTGGAAACTATGGCTACACCTTC
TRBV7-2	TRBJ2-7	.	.	CASSWRACTHSYEQYF	TGTGCCAGCAGCTGGCGAGCCTGCACGCACTCCTACGAGCAGTACTTC
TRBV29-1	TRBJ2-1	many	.	CSGRPGPYNEQFF	TGCAGCGGGAGGCCGGGACCCTACAATGAGCAGTTCTTC
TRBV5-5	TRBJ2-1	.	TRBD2	CASSLGSGGAFGNEQFF	TGTGCCAGCAGCTTGGGGAGCGGGGGGGCCTTCGGCAATGAGCAGTTCTTC
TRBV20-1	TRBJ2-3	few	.	CSARDSARSSTDTQYF	TGCAGTGCTAGAGACTCAGCGAGAAGTAGCACAGATACGCAGTATTTT
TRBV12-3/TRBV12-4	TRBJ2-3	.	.	CASSITGPGTDTQYF	TGTGCCAGCAGCATAACAGGTCCTGGCACAGATACGCAGTATTTT
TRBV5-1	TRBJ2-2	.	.	CASSRITGGDTGELFF	TGCGCCAGCAGCCGAATTACGGGGGGCGACACCGGGGAGCTGTTTTTT
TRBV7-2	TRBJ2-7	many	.	CASSPGLQIYEQYF	TGTGCCAGCAGCCCCGGACTACAAATCTACGAGCAGTACTTC
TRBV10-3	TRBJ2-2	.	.	CAVNVDRTGELFF	TGTGCCGTCAATGTAGACAGAACCGGGGAGCTGTTTTTT
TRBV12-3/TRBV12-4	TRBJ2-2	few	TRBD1	CARTGGLNTGELFF	TGTGCCAGGACAGGGGGCCTGAACACCGGGGAGCTGTTTTTT
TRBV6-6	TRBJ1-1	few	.	CASSYSTGLIGEAFF	TGTGCCAGCAGTTACTCGACGGGGTTGATAGGTGAAGCTTTCTTT
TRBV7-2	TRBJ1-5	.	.	CAGSLTGFQPQHF	TGTGCCGGCAGCTTAACAGGGTTTCAGCCCCAGCATTTT
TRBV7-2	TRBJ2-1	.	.	CASSLENVAAWDEQFF	TGTGCCAGCAGCTTAGAAAACGTTGCGGCCTGGGATGAGCAGTTCTTC
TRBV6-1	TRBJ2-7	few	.	CATRINYEQYF	TGTGCCACTAGGATAAACTACGAGCAGTACTTC
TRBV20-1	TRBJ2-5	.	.	CSAVGLRQTQYF	TGCAGTGCTGTAGGACTGCGTCAGACCCAGTACTTC
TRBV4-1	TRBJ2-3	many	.	CASSPWAGLGRVTDTQYF	TGCGCCAGCAGCCCGTGGGCTGGTCTAGGGCGTGTCACAGATACGCAGTATTTT
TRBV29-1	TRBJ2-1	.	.	CSVFSTGEQFF	TGCAGCGTTTTCTCTACGGGAGAGCAGTTCTTC
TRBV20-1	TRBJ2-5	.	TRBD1	CSAREMDRGEETQYF	TGCAGTGCTAGAGAGATGGACAGGGGCGAAGAGACCCAGTACTTC
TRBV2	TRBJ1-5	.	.	CGSQRGSNQPQHF	TGTGGTTCACAGCGGGGTAGCAATCAGCCCCAGCATTTT
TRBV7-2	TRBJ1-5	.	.	CASSPFQGTNQPQHF	TGTGCCAGCAGTCCGTTCCAGGGGACTAATCAGCCCCAGCATTTT
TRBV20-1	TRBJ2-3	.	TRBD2	CSAMGLAGGPPDTQYF	TGCAGTGCTATGGGACTAGCGGGAGGGCCCCCGGATACGCAGTATTTT
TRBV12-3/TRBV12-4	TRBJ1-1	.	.	CASSFGGSSEAFF	TGTGCCAGCAGTTTTGGTGGAAGCTCTGAAGCTTTCTTT
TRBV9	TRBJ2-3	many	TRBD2	CASSVETSHRGTQYF	TGTGCCAGCAGCGTAGAGACTAGCCATCGAGGTACGCAGTATTTT
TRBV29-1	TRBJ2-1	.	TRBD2	CSRASGRERPSNEQFF	TGCAGCAGGGCTAGCGGGAGGGAAAGACCTAGCAATGAGCAGTTCTTC
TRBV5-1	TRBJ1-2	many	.	CASSNTQGYGYTF	TGCGCCAGCAGCAACACCCAGGGATATGGCTACACCTTC
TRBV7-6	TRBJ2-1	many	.	CASSLYGTDDNEQFF	TGTGCCAGCAGCCTATATGGGACGGACGACAATGAGCAGTTCTTC
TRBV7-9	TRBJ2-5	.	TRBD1	CASKLTGLSMQETQYF	TGTGCCAGCAAGTTGACAGGGCTCTCCATGCAAGAGACCCAGTACTTC
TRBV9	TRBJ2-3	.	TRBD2	CASSPERGGITDTQYF	TGTGCCAGCAGCCCCGAGCGGGGGGGAATCACAGATACGCAGTATTTT
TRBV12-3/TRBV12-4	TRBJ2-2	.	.	CASSHRVPSGELFF	TGTGCCAGCAGTCACAGGGTTCCAAGCGGGGAGCTGTTTTTT
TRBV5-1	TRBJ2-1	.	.	CASSTGSFDEQFF	TGCGCCAGCAGCACCGGATCTTTCGATGAGCAGTTCTTC
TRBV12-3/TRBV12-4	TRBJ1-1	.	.	CASSPLKPQGPTEAFF	TGTGCCAGCAGTCCTTTGAAACCTCAGGGGCCCACTGAAGCTTTCTTT
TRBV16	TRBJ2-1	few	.	CASSQSGGPQIGEQFF	TGTGCCAGCAGCCAATCGGGAGGCCCTCAGATAGGTGAGCAGTTCTTC